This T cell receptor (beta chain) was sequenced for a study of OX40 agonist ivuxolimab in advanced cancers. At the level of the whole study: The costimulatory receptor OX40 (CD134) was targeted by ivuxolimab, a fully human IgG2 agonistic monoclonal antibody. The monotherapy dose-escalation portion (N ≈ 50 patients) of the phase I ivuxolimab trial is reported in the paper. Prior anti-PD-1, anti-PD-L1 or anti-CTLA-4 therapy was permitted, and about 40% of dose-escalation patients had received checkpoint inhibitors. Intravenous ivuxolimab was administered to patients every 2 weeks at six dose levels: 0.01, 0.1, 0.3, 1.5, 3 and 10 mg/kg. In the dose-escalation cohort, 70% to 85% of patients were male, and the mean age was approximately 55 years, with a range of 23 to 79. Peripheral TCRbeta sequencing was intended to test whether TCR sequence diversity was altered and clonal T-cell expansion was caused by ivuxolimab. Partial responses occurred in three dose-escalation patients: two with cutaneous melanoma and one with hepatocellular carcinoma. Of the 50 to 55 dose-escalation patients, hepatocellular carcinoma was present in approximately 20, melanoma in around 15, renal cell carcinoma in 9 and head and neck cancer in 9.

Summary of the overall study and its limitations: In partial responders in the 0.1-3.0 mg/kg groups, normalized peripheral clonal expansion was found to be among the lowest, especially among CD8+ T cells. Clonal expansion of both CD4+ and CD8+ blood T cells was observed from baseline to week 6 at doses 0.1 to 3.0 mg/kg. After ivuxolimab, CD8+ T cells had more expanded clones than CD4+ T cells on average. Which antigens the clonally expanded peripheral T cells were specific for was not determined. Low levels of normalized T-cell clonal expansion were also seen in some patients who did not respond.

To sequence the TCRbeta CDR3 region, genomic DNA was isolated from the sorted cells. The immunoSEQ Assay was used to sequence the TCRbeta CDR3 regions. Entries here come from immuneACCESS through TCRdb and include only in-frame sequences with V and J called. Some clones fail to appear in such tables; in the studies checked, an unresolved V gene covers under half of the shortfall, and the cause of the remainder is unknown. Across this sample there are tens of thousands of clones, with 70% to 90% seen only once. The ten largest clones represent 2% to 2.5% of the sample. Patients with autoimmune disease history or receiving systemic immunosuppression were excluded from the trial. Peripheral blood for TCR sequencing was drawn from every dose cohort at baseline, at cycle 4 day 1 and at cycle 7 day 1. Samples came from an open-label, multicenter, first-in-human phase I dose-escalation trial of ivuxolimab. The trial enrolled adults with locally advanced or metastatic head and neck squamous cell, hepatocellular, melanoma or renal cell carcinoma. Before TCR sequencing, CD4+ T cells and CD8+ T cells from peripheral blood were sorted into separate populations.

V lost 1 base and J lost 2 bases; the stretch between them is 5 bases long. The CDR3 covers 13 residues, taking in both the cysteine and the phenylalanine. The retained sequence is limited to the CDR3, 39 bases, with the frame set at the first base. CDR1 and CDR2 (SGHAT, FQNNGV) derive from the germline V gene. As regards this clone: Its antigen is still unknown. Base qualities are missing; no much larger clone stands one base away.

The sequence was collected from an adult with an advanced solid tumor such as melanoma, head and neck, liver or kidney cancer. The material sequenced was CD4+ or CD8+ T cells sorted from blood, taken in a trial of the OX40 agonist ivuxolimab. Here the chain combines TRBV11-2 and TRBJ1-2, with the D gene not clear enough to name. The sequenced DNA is TGTGCCAGCAGCTTAGTGATGAACTATGGCTACACCTTC. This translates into CASSLVMNYGYTF.